Presented here are 13 T cell receptor beta chains from one specimen sequenced in a study of cytomegalovirus exposure and HLA in healthy donors. The PCR had 60 Vbeta and 13 Jbeta primers. Profiled with immunoSEQ multiplex PCR; TCRdb holds only in-frame clones, not every one. In the table there are over 100,000 clones, around 81% of which are singletons. The specimen sequenced was PBMCs. All receptors derive from a woman aged 25 to 39 in good health and CMV-seronegative.

The chain recombines TRBV5-6 with TRBJ2-7; 7 bases are a match to TRBD1. CDR3 size: 16 residues. J lost 4 bases, V lost 0 bases, and 10 bases had no gene match. Looked up from germline, CDR1 is SGHDT and CDR2 is YYEEEE. The CDR3 bases are TGTGCCAGCAGCTTGGCCTGGGGACAGTTGCCGTACGAGCAGTACTTC. It yields the protein CASSLAWGQLPYEQYF.

The chain is built from TRBV30 and TRBJ2-1; possibly TRBD1 for D (6 bases). The germline CDR1 and CDR2 sequences are GTSNPN and SVGIG (reference sequence). V was cut by 5 bases and J by 7 bases, with 12 bases left in between. The CDR3 length is 12 residues. The CDR3 sequence is CAWARTENEQFF. CDR3 bases: TGTGCCTGGGCCCGGACAGAAAATGAGCAGTTCTTC.

This sequence joins TRBV19 and TRBJ2-7; perhaps TRBD1 as D (6 bases). There are 16 residues in the CDR3. The germline CDR1 and CDR2 sequences are LNHDA and SQIVND (reference sequence). The V and J ends lost 3 bases and 2 bases respectively, with 17 bases between them. CDR3 sequence reads: CASSISGWDTTYEQYF. The CDR3 bases are TGTGCCAGTAGTATTTCAGGATGGGACACAACCTACGAGCAGTACTTC. The whole variable domain, remainder taken from reference TRBV19 and TRBJ2-7, is DGGITQSPKYLFRKEGQNVTLSCEQNLNHDAMYWYRQDPGQGLRLIYYSQIVNDFQKGDIAEGYSVSREKKESFPLTVTSAQKNPTAFYLCASSISGWDTTYEQYFGPGTRLTVT.

This chain uses TRBV28 with TRBJ2-5, with a possible D match to TRBD2 (6 bases). The V and J ends lost 6 bases and 4 bases respectively, with 15 bases between them. This CDR3 is built from 14 residues. Germline-derived CDR1 and CDR2 are MDHEN and SYDVKM. The CDR3 is CASRKLAAGETQYF. In nucleotides, the CDR3 is TGTGCCAGCAGGAAGTTAGCGGCGGGAGAGACCCAGTACTTC.

The rearrangement joins TRBV5-4 to TRBJ2-5, with 7 bases lining up with TRBD2. V shed 5 bases and J 2 bases; nucleotides not matched to a gene: 18. This CDR3 spans 18 amino acids. Germline V gene sequence: CDR1 SGHNT, CDR2 YYREEE (reference sequence). The DNA for the CDR3 is TGTGCCAGCAGGGCGGGGACTACCATAGGAAGAACGCAAGAGACCCAGTACTTC. This encodes CASRAGTTIGRTQETQYF.

The V call is TRBV11-2, the J call TRBJ1-2; D unresolved. V lost 5 bases and J 8 bases, leaving 18 bases between the germline ends. Germline V gives CDR1 SGHAT, CDR2 FQNNGV. This CDR3 has 14 residues. The CDR3 here is CASSPSLTFRGYTF. The CDR3 nucleotides read TGTGCCAGCAGCCCATCTCTTACCTTCCGGGGCTACACCTTC.

In this sample, this clone turned up a few times. The chain couples TRBV5-4 to TRBJ2-7, with TRBD2 matching over 12 bases. Per germline, CDR1 SGHNT and CDR2 YYREEE (reference sequence). Trimming removed 0 bases from V and 4 bases from J; junction bases left unmatched: 2. The CDR3 runs to 15 residues. The CDR3 region has the DNA TGTGCCAGCAGCTTGGGGCTAGCGGGAGGGTACGAGCAGTACTTC. It is translated as CASSLGLAGGYEQYF.

The V gene is TRBV7-3, the J gene TRBJ2-1; 13 bases are shared with TRBD2. The CDR3 runs 15 residues. Germline trimming cut 5 bases from V and 8 bases from J; bases unmatched to any gene: 6. Germline-derived CDR1 and CDR2 are SGHTA and FQGTGA. As DNA, the CDR3 is TGTGCCAGCAGCCCCGGACTAGCGGGAGCGGATGAGCAGTTCTTC. This codes for CASSPGLAGADEQFF.

The CDR3 spells CASSITGLETQYF. The DNA of the CDR3 is TGTGCCAGTAGTATAACGGGTTTGGAGACCCAGTACTTC. This chain uses TRBV19 with TRBJ2-5; D uncertain. Germline CDR1 LNHDA, CDR2 SQIVND (reference sequence). The V end lost 2 bases, the J end lost 5 bases, and 9 bases lay between the germline ends. The CDR3 is 13 amino acids.

The chain links TRBV6-6 to TRBJ1-2, with D tentatively TRBD1 (6 bases). The length of the CDR3 is 13 residues. Germline-derived CDR1 and CDR2 are MNHNY and SVGAGI (reference sequence). With 5 bases removed from V and 8 bases from J, the gap between germline ends came to 15 bases. The CDR3 DNA reads TGTGCCAGCAGTGCAAACAGGGCCTGGGGCTACACCTTC. This gives the protein CASSANRAWGYTF.

The rearrangement links TRBV18 to TRBJ2-7, with TRBD1 identical over 10 bases. This CDR3 comprises 15 residues. The germline V gene has CDR1 KGHSH and CDR2 LQKENI. Trimming took 3 bases from V and 2 from J; bases not matched to a gene: 4. CDR3 amino acids: CASSPRTGGTYEQYF. For the CDR3, the DNA is TGTGCCAGCTCACCGCGGACAGGGGGAACCTACGAGCAGTACTTC.

The chain links TRBV28 to TRBJ1-2, with unresolved D. There are 12 residues in the CDR3. Trimming removed 3 bases at V and 4 bases at J, with 6 bases between. CDR1 is MDHEN, CDR2 SYDVKM, per germline. This CDR3 is CASSLATYGYTF. In nucleotides, the CDR3 is TGTGCCAGCAGTTTGGCCACCTATGGCTACACCTTC.

J is TRBJ2-3 and V is TRBV4-3, with D unclear. Germline lookup yields CDR1 LGHNA and CDR2 YSLEER. Between the trimmed V and J ends, which lost 4 bases and 0 bases, there was a span of 8 bases. The CDR3 extends over 14 amino acids. CDR3 nucleotides: TGCGCCAGCAGCCGGGCACCCAGCACAGATACGCAGTATTTT. Translating it yields CASSRAPSTDTQYF.